A single sample gave rise to the 30 T cell receptor beta chains below, sequenced in a study of blood T cell repertoires in COVID-19 (dated by TCRdb to 2019 to 2021). The library came from the immunoSEQ multiplex PCR assay. TCRdb provides this immuneACCESS table in a form limited to in-frame rearrangements. Some clones are lacking; in checked studies, under half of them reflect an unresolved V gene, and why the rest are absent is not known. The sample profile shows nearly 200,000 clones; approximately 87% of them were found once. The biggest ten clones account for 0.78% of the sample. Sequenced sample: peripheral blood. These receptors all come from a woman in her seventies with acute or convalescent COVID-19.

The V gene is TRBV29-1, the J gene TRBJ2-7; 11 nucleotides line up with TRBD1. Germline V CDR1 and CDR2: SQVTM, ANQGSEA. The junction had 12 bases not matched to a gene; V was cut back by 6 bases and J by 5 bases. This CDR3 is 15 amino acids long. The CDR3 protein is CSVENRDRGVDEQYF. The CDR3, as DNA: TGCAGCGTCGAGAACCGGGACAGGGGGGTCGACGAGCAGTACTTC.

Points on this clone: The same CDR3 also results from other DNA sequences found in this sample. V and J are TRBV5-1 and TRBJ2-7, with 8 nucleotides matching TRBD1. This CDR3 has 14 amino acids. Germline loops: CDR1 SGHRS, CDR2 YFSETQ. With V trimmed by 4 bases and J by 1 base, 4 bases remained unmatched. The CDR3 loop reads CASSPGQGSYEQYF. The DNA for the CDR3 is TGCGCCAGCAGCCCCGGACAGGGTTCCTACGAGCAGTACTTC.

V gene TRBV3-1 (or the pseudogene TRBV3-2) combines with J gene TRBJ1-2; D may be TRBD1 (5 bases). Trimming removed 3 bases at V and 4 bases at J, with 9 bases between. The germline V gene has CDR1 LGHDT and CDR2 YNNKEL (reference sequence). The CDR3 runs 13 residues. The DNA of the CDR3 is TGTGCCAGCAGCCATCGAGACAGCTATGGCTACACCTTC. Translation: CASSHRDSYGYTF.

V is TRBV5-5 and J is TRBJ1-1, with D possibly TRBD1 on 6 matching bases. Trimming removed 0 bases from V and 3 bases from J, with 12 bases in between. The CDR3 runs 15 residues. CDR1 SGHKS and CDR2 YYEKEE come from the germline V gene (reference sequence). In nucleotides, the CDR3 is TGTGCCAGCAGCTTGGCTGGACAGCCCTACACTGAAGCTTTCTTT. This encodes CASSLAGQPYTEAFF.

This clone was observed many times. V gene TRBV6-5 combines with J gene TRBJ2-7; the D gene is possibly TRBD2 (5 bases). There are 12 residues in the CDR3. The germline CDR1 and CDR2 sequences are MNHEY and SVGAGI. Trimming pared 5 bases from V and 7 bases from J, leaving 12 bases between. CDR3 protein: CASSPRGWEQYF. The CDR3, as DNA: TGTGCCAGCAGTCCCCGAGGGTGGGAGCAGTACTTC.

V is TRBV11-2 and J is TRBJ2-7; 10 bases are a match to TRBD1. The CDR3 spans 14 residues. Losses at the gene ends were 5 bases for V and 4 bases for J; bases not matched to a gene: 5. Per germline, CDR1 SGHAT and CDR2 FQNNGV. CDR3 in amino acids: CASSQGQGQYEQYF. The CDR3 DNA reads as TGTGCCAGCAGCCAGGGACAGGGGCAATACGAGCAGTACTTC. Together with reference TRBV11-2 and TRBJ2-7, the CDR3 gives the full variable domain: EAGVAQSPRYKIIEKRQSVAFWCNPISGHATLYWYQQILGQGPKLLIQFQNNGVVDDSQLPKDRFSAERLKGVDSTLKIQPAKLEDSAVYLCASSQGQGQYEQYFGPGTRLTVT.

This clone was seen a single time. The CDR3 here is CASSHSWSGEQYF. The CDR3 nucleotides read TGTGCCAGCAGCCACTCTTGGTCAGGCGAGCAGTACTTC. J is TRBJ2-7 and V is TRBV5-6; D gene unclear. The V end lost 4 bases, the J end lost 6 bases, and 14 bases lay between the germline ends. Germline lookup yields CDR1 SGHDT and CDR2 YYEEEE. The CDR3 consists of 13 residues.

V and J are TRBV19 and TRBJ1-2, with 9 bases identical to TRBD1. Trimming took 5 bases from V and 7 from J; bases not matched to a gene: 5. This CDR3 is built from 13 residues. In germline, CDR1 is LNHDA, CDR2 SQIVND (reference sequence). The CDR3 coding sequence is TGTGCCAGTAGTCCCGGGACAGGGTTTGGCTACACCTTC. It codes for CASSPGTGFGYTF. Combining the CDR3 with reference TRBV19 and TRBJ1-2 gives the whole variable domain DGGITQSPKYLFRKEGQNVTLSCEQNLNHDAMYWYRQDPGQGLRLIYYSQIVNDFQKGDIAEGYSVSREKKESFPLTVTSAQKNPTAFYLCASSPGTGFGYTFGSGTRLTVV.

This clone came up once. DNA of the CDR3: TGTGCCAGCAGCCCAGAGACAGGGGGTTACTATGGCTACACCTTC. Its translation is CASSPETGGYYGYTF. V usage is TRBV7-6 and J usage is TRBJ1-2; 9 bases line up with TRBD1. Trimming took 5 bases from V and 3 from J; bases not matched to a gene: 7. Germline assignment: CDR1 SGHVS and CDR2 FNYEAQ. The CDR3 has 15 residues.

The V call is TRBV7-9, the J call TRBJ2-3, with TRBD1 identical over 9 bases. CDR1 SEHNR and CDR2 FQNEAQ come from the germline V gene (reference sequence). The CDR3 totals 17 residues. The V and J ends lost 5 bases and 6 bases, in that order; junction bases with no gene match: 15. The CDR3 region is CASSPRTGANRRDTQYF. CDR3 DNA: TGTGCCAGCAGCCCGCGGACAGGGGCAAACCGGAGGGATACGCAGTATTTT.

The chain couples TRBV7-9 to TRBJ1-2; D unclear. This CDR3 has 13 residues. V was shortened by 6 bases and J by 3 bases, with 11 bases between the two germline ends. Germline V gene data show CDR1 as SEHNR and CDR2 as FQNEAQ (reference sequence). The CDR3 nucleotides are TGTGCCAGCAGTGGAGACGGTCACTATGGCTACACCTTC. Translation gives CASSGDGHYGYTF. The full variable domain, completed using reference TRBV7-9 and TRBJ1-2, is DTGVSQNPRHKITKRGQNVTFRCDPISEHNRLYWYRQTLGQGPEFLTYFQNEAQLEKSRLLSDRFSAERPKGSFSTLEIQRTEQGDSAMYLCASSGDGHYGYTFGSGTRLTVV.

This clone has just one count. The chain carries TRBV7-6 and TRBJ1-5; TRBD1 aligns across 12 bases. Germline CDR1 is SGHVS and CDR2 is FNYEAQ. The CDR3 covers 19 residues. With 1 base clipped from V and 5 bases from J, the junction kept 12 bases outside the gene matches. CDR3 sequence: CASSLGPPGTGGFHQPQHF. DNA of the CDR3: TGTGCCAGCAGCTTAGGGCCGCCGGGGACAGGGGGCTTCCATCAGCCCCAGCATTTT.

The chain carries TRBV19 and TRBJ2-3; D might be TRBD2 (7 bases). The length of the CDR3 is 15 residues. V lost 7 bases and J lost 4, with 18 bases in between. Germline loops: CDR1 LNHDA, CDR2 SQIVND (reference sequence). CDR3 coding DNA: TGTGCCAGTAAACGGGGGGCCCCATTCCCAGATACGCAGTATTTT. Its translation is CASKRGAPFPDTQYF.

The rearrangement links TRBV4-2 to TRBJ2-3, with D unclear. The CDR3 extends over 13 amino acids. Trimming shortened V by 5 bases and J by 1 base, and 7 bases separated the two germline ends. CDR1 and CDR2 (germline): LGHNA, YNFKEQ. The CDR3, as DNA: TGTGCCAGCAGCACCACGGGCACAGATACGCAGTATTTT. It codes for CASSTTGTDTQYF.

This rearrangement joins TRBV7-2 to TRBJ1-2, with a weak D call TRBD1 (6 bases). The V and J ends lost 5 bases and 8 bases respectively, with 15 bases between them. The CDR3 is 13 amino acids. CDR1 is SGHTA and CDR2 is FQGNSA in the germline V gene. CDR3: CASSIDRSIGYTF. CDR3 DNA: TGTGCCAGCAGCATCGACAGGTCTATCGGCTACACCTTC.

The genes are TRBV6-5 and TRBJ2-3, with D perhaps TRBD1 (5 bases). The CDR3 runs to 12 residues. The ends were cut back, 8 bases at V and 0 bases at J, with 6 bases in the middle. CDR1 MNHEY and CDR2 SVGAGI come from the germline V gene. CDR3: CASGASTDTQYF. The CDR3 coding sequence is TGTGCCAGCGGGGCTAGCACAGATACGCAGTATTTT.

The rearrangement uses TRBV7-9 and TRBJ1-1; D perhaps matches TRBD1 (6 bases). The CDR3 length is 14 residues. Germline loops: CDR1 SEHNR, CDR2 FQNEAQ (reference sequence). V was cut by 5 bases and J by 7 bases, with 17 bases left in between. The DNA of the CDR3 is TGTGCCAGCAGCGATAGGGTTGGGGGCGGTGAAGCTTTCTTT. Its protein product is CASSDRVGGGEAFF.

This clone was seen a few times. The chain carries TRBV7-2 and TRBJ1-2; D is perhaps TRBD1 (5 bases). V was cut by 1 base and J by 7 bases, with 13 bases left in between. The CDR3 loop spans 14 amino acids. From germline, CDR1 is SGHTA and CDR2 FQGNSA. CDR3 coding DNA: TGTGCCAGCAGCTTAGTGGGGAGGGGAGGTGGCTACACCTTC. Translated, it gives CASSLVGRGGGYTF.

The V call is TRBV4-1, the J call TRBJ1-5, with 7 nucleotides matching TRBD1. Germline V CDR1 and CDR2: MGHRA, YSYEKL. Losses at the gene ends were 5 bases for V and 5 bases for J; bases not matched to a gene: 9. CDR3 length: 15 residues. In DNA, the CDR3 is TGCGCCAGCAGCGCCGAAGACAGGGCGTATCAGCCCCAGCATTTT. Protein: CASSAEDRAYQPQHF.

The chain joins TRBV5-1 to TRBJ1-2; D perhaps matches TRBD1 (5 bases). The V gene lost 4 bases and the J gene lost 5 bases, with 18 bases spanning the gap. The CDR3 loop spans 15 amino acids. CDR1 and CDR2 from the germline V gene are SGHRS and YFSETQ. In DNA form, the CDR3 reads TGCGCCAGCAGCCCCTCCGGAGGGGATCAGTATGGCTACACCTTC. It encodes CASSPSGGDQYGYTF.

The V gene is TRBV5-1, the J gene TRBJ1-1; 7 bases align to TRBD1. The CDR3 loop spans 16 amino acids. The V gene end was trimmed by 3 bases and the J gene end by 0 bases; junction bases not matched to a gene: 8. Germline V CDR1 and CDR2: SGHRS, YFSETQ. The CDR3 here is CASSSTGTAMNTEAFF. The CDR3 DNA follows: TGCGCCAGCAGCTCCACTGGGACAGCTATGAACACTGAAGCTTTCTTT.

This clone appeared once. The CDR3 is CASSIRGAGNTEAFF. The CDR3 region has the DNA TGTGCCAGTAGTATTCGTGGCGCGGGGAACACTGAAGCTTTCTTT. The rearrangement uses TRBV19 and TRBJ1-1, with D unclear. Between the trimmed V and J ends, which lost 3 bases and 1 base, there was a span of 12 bases. The germline gives CDR1 LNHDA, CDR2 SQIVND (reference sequence). This CDR3 contains 15 residues. Full variable domain (remainder filled in from reference TRBV19 and TRBJ1-1): DGGITQSPKYLFRKEGQNVTLSCEQNLNHDAMYWYRQDPGQGLRLIYYSQIVNDFQKGDIAEGYSVSREKKESFPLTVTSAQKNPTAFYLCASSIRGAGNTEAFFGQGTRLTVV.

The J gene is TRBJ2-7, the V gene TRBV2, with D tentatively TRBD1 (5 bases). Germline values: CDR1 SNHLY, CDR2 FYNNEI. Trimming took off 5 bases at V and 4 bases at J, with 18 bases between the two ends. This CDR3 region has 15 residues. Written as DNA, the CDR3 is TGTGCCAGCAGTAAACAAAGGGGCTCAGAGTACGAGCAGTACTTC. Encoded protein: CASSKQRGSEYEQYF.

This chain connects TRBV28 to TRBJ1-5, with TRBD1 matching over 9 bases. V was clipped by 4 bases and J by 6 bases; unmatched bases: 4. This CDR3 has 14 amino acids. Germline loops: CDR1 MDHEN, CDR2 SYDVKM. This CDR3 reads CASSWGQGSQPQHF. In nucleotides, the CDR3 is TGTGCCAGCAGTTGGGGACAGGGTAGTCAGCCCCAGCATTTT.

The chain has TRBV18 and TRBJ1-3; D perhaps matches TRBD1 (5 bases). V was trimmed by 3 bases and J by 4 bases, leaving 16 bases between them. This CDR3 is 16 amino acids long. From germline, CDR1 is KGHSH and CDR2 LQKENI. Here the CDR3 DNA reads TGTGCCAGCTCACCTCTTCCCGACAGACCGGGAAACACCATATATTTT. Translation: CASSPLPDRPGNTIYF.

This clone was detected once. CDR3 region: CASNMRGSNQPQHF. Written as DNA, the CDR3 is TGTGCCAGCAATATGCGGGGATCCAATCAGCCCCAGCATTTT. The rearrangement joins TRBV27 to TRBJ1-5, with no clear D. This CDR3 comprises 14 residues. The ends were cut back, 7 bases at V and 3 bases at J, with 13 bases in the middle. Germline CDR1 MNHEY, CDR2 SMNVEV (reference sequence).

This clone has just one count. This rearrangement joins TRBV14 to TRBJ2-3; D gene ambiguous. Looked up from germline, CDR1 is SGHDN and CDR2 is FVKESK. The CDR3 contains 14 residues. Trimming pared 4 bases from V and 0 bases from J, leaving 8 bases between. The CDR3 loop is CASSPLPSTDTQYF. The CDR3 DNA reads as TGTGCCAGCAGCCCTCTTCCGAGCACAGATACGCAGTATTTT. The whole variable domain, remainder taken from reference TRBV14 and TRBJ2-3, is EAGVTQFPSHSVIEKGQTVTLRCDPISGHDNLYWYRRVMGKEIKFLLHFVKESKQDESGMPNNRFLAERTGGTYSTLKVQPAELEDSGVYFCASSPLPSTDTQYFGPGTRLTVL.

V and J are TRBV4-1 and TRBJ2-1; 8 bases are a match to TRBD2. V was pared by 1 base and J by 5 bases, with 16 bases of the junction left unmatched. Germline V gene data show CDR1 as MGHRA and CDR2 as YSYEKL. The CDR3 is 19 residues long. The CDR3 region is CASSQVELAVSWEDNEQFF. For the CDR3, the DNA is TGCGCCAGCAGCCAAGTGGAACTAGCGGTGTCTTGGGAGGACAATGAGCAGTTCTTC.

The V and J genes are TRBV9 and TRBJ1-1; TRBD1 agrees at 8 bases. V was pared by 7 bases and J by 2 bases, with 1 base of the junction left unmatched. Per germline, CDR1 SGDLS and CDR2 YYNGEE. There are 12 residues in the CDR3. CDR3 sequence (DNA): TGTGCCAGCGGGACAGGAAACACTGAAGCTTTCTTT. Its translation: CASGTGNTEAFF.

The chain combines TRBV15 with TRBJ2-6, with D hard to call. Per germline, CDR1 LNHNV and CDR2 YYDKDF (reference sequence). The CDR3 contains 16 residues. V lost 1 base and J 4 bases, leaving 11 bases between the germline ends. The CDR3 is CATSRALMTGANVLTF. CDR3 DNA: TGTGCCACCAGCAGAGCCCTAATGACAGGGGCCAACGTCCTGACTTTC.